The sequence of this T cell receptor beta chain was determined in a study of CXCR3-negative and CXCR3-positive naive CD8 T cells. Preparation of TRB cDNA libraries relied on 5' RACE carrying UMI labels. Each CDR3 protein gets one entry in TCRdb, which reprocessed the 5' RACE reads and gives no DNA. This sample's table has roughly 120,000 distinct CDR3 sequences. General observations from the study: A higher hydrophobicity marked the TRB CDR3s of CXCR3-positive naive cells versus CXCR3-negative naive cells. High diversity, comparable across both naive subsets, contrasted with much lower diversity in memory CD8+ cells.

All CD8+ T cell subsets were sorted in triplicate at 300,000 cells each. Within the CD8+ T cell compartment, naive cells were CD45RO-CCR7+CD27+CD95-. The CDR3 sequence is 14 residues long. Per the germline V gene, CDR1 is SQVTM and CDR2 is ANQGSEA. Concerning this clonotype: The antigen remains unidentified.

The clonotype comes from a human donor in good health. Some clones in this sample may be carry-over from other donors' samples. V and J are TRBV29-1 and TRBJ2-7; there is no DNA to check the TCRdb D call of TRBD2. Input material: naive CXCR3+ CD8+ T cells from blood. Subset indicated: CD45RO-CCR7+CD27+CD95- naive CD8+ T cells expressing CXCR3 (TNR3+). CDR3 amino acids: CSVLGGSDSYEQYF.